Given below is one T cell receptor (beta chain) in context. Its antigen is not identified. This entry belongs to a study of T cell clonotyping in hematopoietic cell transplantation. Regarding the study as a whole: Higher Inverse Simpson Index values in graft donor and pretransplant recipient predicted broader posttransplant TCR diversity.

Measured with immunoSEQ multiplex PCR; TCRdb has only the in-frame clones, and not every one. The table has about 36,000 clones, approximately 88% seen once. The CDR3 spans 15 residues. V dropped 5 bases and J dropped 2 bases, with 15 bases sitting between them. CDR1 and CDR2 (germline): SGHTA, FQGNSA. V gene TRBV7-2 combines with J gene TRBJ2-5; no firm D call. The sequenced material came from peripheral blood mononuclear cells. The TCR originated in a middle-aged woman in good health. Some clones in this sample may be carry-over from other donors' samples. DNA for the CDR3: TGTGCCAGCAGCCCGTGGGCGCAGGCACAAGAGACCCAGTACTTC. Its protein is CASSPWAQAQETQYF.